The present T cell receptor (beta chain) was sequenced within a study of blood T cells in healthy people across ages. Ranging in age from roughly 6 to 90, the donors were healthy Caucasian individuals from Russia. Peripheral blood was drawn, around 9.5 milliliters per donor. Combining a sample-barcoded 5' primer with a J-beta primer mix, a second PCR ran for 7 to 11 cycles. TCRdb re-called the 5' RACE reads through MiXCR, storing one row per CDR3 protein. Here the sample spans some 700,000 distinct CDR3 sequences, 35% to 45% being singletons. The sequenced material came from blood. This TCR derives from a woman in her sixties in good health.

CDR3 in DNA: TGTGCCAGCAGTTACTCAGCGGGCCGGCAGTTCTTC. Translation gives CASSYSAGRQFF. The chain is built from TRBV6-5 and TRBJ2-1; the D gene is possibly TRBD2 (6 bases). The CDR3 is 12 residues long. Deletions cut 0 bases from V and 12 bases from J, with 9 bases between. Germline lookup yields CDR1 MNHEY and CDR2 SVGAGI.